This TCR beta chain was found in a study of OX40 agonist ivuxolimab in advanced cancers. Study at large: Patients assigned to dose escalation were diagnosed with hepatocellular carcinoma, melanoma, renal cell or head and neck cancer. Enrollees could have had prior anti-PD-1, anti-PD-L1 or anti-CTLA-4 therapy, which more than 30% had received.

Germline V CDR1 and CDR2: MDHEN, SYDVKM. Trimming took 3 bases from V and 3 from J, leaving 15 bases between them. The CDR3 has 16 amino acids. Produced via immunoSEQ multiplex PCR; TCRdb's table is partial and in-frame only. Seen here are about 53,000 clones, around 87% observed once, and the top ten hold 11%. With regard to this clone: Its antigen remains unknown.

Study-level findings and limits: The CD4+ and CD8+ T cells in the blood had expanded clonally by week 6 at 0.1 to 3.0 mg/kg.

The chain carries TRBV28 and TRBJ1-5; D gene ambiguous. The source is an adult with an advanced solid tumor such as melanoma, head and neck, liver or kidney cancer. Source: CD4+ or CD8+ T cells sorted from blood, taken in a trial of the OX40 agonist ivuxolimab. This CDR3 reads CASSLWDVGFNQPQHF. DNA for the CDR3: TGTGCCAGCAGTTTGTGGGATGTGGGTTTCAATCAGCCCCAGCATTTT.